A single sample gave rise to the 11 T cell receptor beta chains below, sequenced in a study of cytomegalovirus exposure and HLA in healthy donors. PCR employed 60 Vbeta and 13 Jbeta primers. Measured with immunoSEQ multiplex PCR; TCRdb has only the in-frame clones, and not every one. The sample holds 170,000 or so clones, roughly 79% seen once. Material: PBMCs. These receptors were collected from a woman aged 45-60 years in good health and CMV-seropositive.

This clone was seen a handful of times. The chain combines TRBV2 with TRBJ2-1; 10 nucleotides match TRBD2. V lost 5 bases, J lost 8 bases, and 6 bases stayed unmatched. The CDR3 is 14 residues long. Germline lookup yields CDR1 SNHLY and CDR2 FYNNEI. The CDR3 loop is CASSSSGGAYEQFF. CDR3 bases: TGTGCCAGCAGTTCCAGCGGGGGGGCCTATGAGCAGTTCTTC.

The rearrangement joins TRBV10-3 to TRBJ1-1, with 7 bases aligning to TRBD1. CDR1 is ENHRY and CDR2 is SYGVKD in the germline V gene. This CDR3 is built from 16 residues. The J segment lost 2 bases and the V segment lost 6 bases, leaving 12 bases of the junction unmatched. This CDR3 is CAISNTPGQFNTEAFF. Here the CDR3 DNA reads TGTGCCATCAGCAACACGCCGGGACAGTTCAACACTGAAGCTTTCTTT.

Here the CDR3 reads CASSSLRTSDNEQFF. For the CDR3, the DNA is TGCGCCAGCAGCTCACTACGGACTAGCGACAATGAGCAGTTCTTC. The chain links TRBV5-1 to TRBJ2-1, with 9 positions matching TRBD2. With V trimmed by 3 bases and J by 5 bases, 6 bases remained unmatched. This CDR3 spans 15 amino acids. Germline assignment: CDR1 SGHRS and CDR2 YFSETQ.

The chain links TRBV4-3 to TRBJ1-3, with D unclear. This CDR3 has 13 residues. V was shortened by 4 bases and J by 7 bases, with 11 bases between the two germline ends. CDR1 is LGHNA and CDR2 is YSLEER in the germline V gene. The CDR3 DNA follows: TGCGCCAGCAGCCTTCTAGGAGGGAACACCATATATTTT. Amino acids: CASSLLGGNTIYF.

This chain connects TRBV9 to TRBJ2-3, with 7 bases aligning to TRBD2. Germline assignment: CDR1 SGDLS and CDR2 YYNGEE. This CDR3 comprises 16 residues. Trimming cost V 1 base and J 6 bases; bases outside gene matches: 11. The CDR3 DNA reads as TGTGCCAGCAGCGTAAGGACTAGGGTAGGTGATGATACGCAGTATTTT. Translation gives CASSVRTRVGDDTQYF.

J is TRBJ2-1 and V is TRBV27; D possibly corresponds to TRBD1 (6 bases). V lost 7 bases and J 4 bases, leaving 11 bases between the germline ends. CDR3 length: 13 residues. Germline CDR1 reads MNHEY; CDR2 reads SMNVEV (reference sequence). The CDR3 DNA follows: TGTGCCAGCAAGATCGGACAGTACAATGAGCAGTTCTTC. It codes for CASKIGQYNEQFF.

This rearrangement joins TRBV9 to TRBJ2-1; 10 nucleotides line up with TRBD2. From germline, CDR1 is SGDLS and CDR2 YYNGEE. The CDR3 runs 17 residues. V gave up 1 base and J gave up 5 bases; unmatched junction bases: 9. CDR3: CASSVPRGLAHNNEQFF. The CDR3 bases are TGTGCCAGCAGCGTACCCCGGGGACTAGCGCACAACAATGAGCAGTTCTTC.

This rearrangement joins TRBV4-1 to TRBJ2-5, with D unclear. This CDR3 contains 15 residues. In germline, CDR1 is MGHRA, CDR2 YSYEKL. Trimming took off 1 base at V and 5 bases at J, with 14 bases between the two ends. The CDR3 sequence: CASSQAKEAMETQYF. The CDR3 region has the DNA TGCGCCAGCAGCCAAGCCAAAGAGGCCATGGAGACCCAGTACTTC.

The chain joins TRBV7-8 to TRBJ1-2; TRBD1 agrees at 8 bases. V trimming: 5 bases; J trimming: 8 bases; junction bases outside the gene matches: 10. The CDR3 totals 14 residues. Germline assignment: CDR1 SGHVS and CDR2 FQNEAQ. The CDR3 region has the DNA TGTGCCAGCAGCCTGAGTCAGGGGGCGAGGGGCTACACCTTC. Its protein is CASSLSQGARGYTF.

Notes on this clone: The same CDR3 arises from other DNA sequences in this sample as well. This chain uses TRBV2 with TRBJ2-3; 13 nucleotides line up with TRBD2. The J segment lost 6 bases and the V segment lost 6 bases, leaving 6 bases of the junction unmatched. The CDR3 spans 15 residues. Germline lookup yields CDR1 SNHLY and CDR2 FYNNEI. The CDR3 loop is CASRGTSGTGDTQYF. In DNA, the CDR3 is TGTGCCAGCAGGGGGACTAGCGGGACGGGTGATACGCAGTATTTT.

This chain connects TRBV5-1 to TRBJ1-2; tentatively, D is TRBD1 (6 bases). The CDR3 is 14 residues long. V lost 0 bases and J 8 bases, leaving 14 bases between the germline ends. Looked up from germline, CDR1 is SGHRS and CDR2 is YFSETQ. CDR3 residues: CASSLELGALGYTF. Written as DNA, the CDR3 is TGCGCCAGCAGCTTGGAATTGGGGGCCTTAGGCTACACCTTC.